This record concerns one TCR beta chain sequence. This sample was included in a study of blood T cell repertoires in COVID-19. Turning to the study itself: Researchers got acute and convalescent COVID-19 samples from the United States, Italy and Spain. Sources were T cells, B-cell-depleted T cells, or PBMCs; the material itself was cDNA or gDNA.

Original analysis: Estimates of nucleated cell counts were drawn from the amplification of reference gene primers. Assay: immunoSEQ multiplex PCR; the TCRdb copy retains only in-frame clones and omits some. Clonal size and the V and J genes are those of that table, whereas D and trimming came from the DNA. Of fewer than 500,000 clones in the sample, roughly 91% were seen once. Per germline, CDR1 SNHLY and CDR2 FYNNEI. The CDR3 covers 15 residues. The junction had 10 bases not matched to a gene; V was cut back by 6 bases and J by 7 bases. Sample: peripheral blood. This chain uses TRBV2 with TRBJ1-5; 9 bases agree with TRBD1. The source is a woman aged 25 to 39 with acute or convalescent COVID-19. CDR3 in amino acids: CASSPGQGAIQPQHF. DNA for the CDR3: TGTGCCAGCAGCCCGGGACAGGGAGCAATCCAGCCCCAGCATTTT.